The 4 T cell receptor beta chains below all came from one sample that was sequenced in a study of glioma-infiltrating T cells. Amplification of TCR alpha and beta CDR3 regions from RNA used iRepertoire nested multiplex PCR. TCRdb processed the multiplex PCR reads anew with MiXCR; each CDR3 protein has one entry. This sample has roughly 350,000 distinct CDR3 sequences, with approximately 42% found just once. Sequencing was performed on glioma tissue, nonneoplastic brain tissue, or PBMCs (not recorded which). The receptors originated from a human donor with low-grade glioma or glioblastoma, undergoing nonglioma brain surgery, or in good health (not recorded which).

In regard to this clonotype: The conserved final phenylalanine or tryptophan is absent from the CDR3, which likely points to a read error. This chain links TRBV7-9 with TRBJ2-7; 11 bases are a match to TRBD1. The germline V gene has CDR1 SEHNR and CDR2 FQNEAQ (reference sequence). This CDR3 is built from 15 residues. V gave up 5 bases and J gave up 3 bases; unmatched junction bases: 6. The CDR3 loop is CASSPGQGAIYEQYL. The CDR3 DNA sequence: TGTGCCAGCAGCCCCGGACAGGGGGCGATCTACGAGCAGTACCTC.

This clonotype was recorded once. The chain couples TRBV6-2 or TRBV6-3 to TRBJ2-3; TRBD1 matches at 7 bases. From germline, CDR1 is MNHEY and CDR2 SVGEGT. The CDR3 has 16 residues. V lost 6 bases, J lost 0 bases, and 9 bases stayed unmatched. The CDR3 spells CASSPGDRGSTDTQYF. CDR3 coding DNA: TGTGCCAGCAGCCCCGGGGACAGAGGAAGCACAGATACGCAGTATTTT.

With respect to this clonotype: Without the conserved terminal phenylalanine or tryptophan, this CDR3 likely stems from a read error. V gene TRBV27 combines with J gene TRBJ1-1, with D perhaps TRBD1 (6 bases). The CDR3 is 13 residues long. The germline V gene encodes CDR1 MNHEY and CDR2 SMNVEV (reference sequence). CDR3 loop: CATSETGFAEAFS. The CDR3 coding sequence is TGTGCCACCAGTGAGACAGGTTTCGCTGAAGCTTTCTCT.

The genes are TRBV5-1 and TRBJ1-2; D possibly corresponds to TRBD1 (6 bases). The V gene's germline CDR1 is SGHRS and CDR2 YFSETQ. This CDR3 is 13 amino acids long. The ends were cut back, 0 bases at V and 10 bases at J, with 13 bases in the middle. The CDR3 here is CASSLDQGGYYTF. For the CDR3, the DNA is TGCGCCAGCAGCTTGGATCAAGGGGGTTACTACACCTTC.